The present entry profiles one T cell receptor beta chain with its context. This sample was included in a study of blood T cell repertoires in COVID-19. The germline V gene encodes CDR1 LGHNT and CDR2 FRNRAP. This CDR3 has 15 residues. Method: immunoSEQ multiplex PCR; TCRdb's copy keeps in-frame clones and lacks some. This table holds approximately 320,000 clones, just under 90% found once. This receptor was taken from a woman in her 30s with COVID-19, enrolled during active disease. The rearrangement joins TRBV12-5 to TRBJ2-1; TRBD2 aligns across 9 bases. Sequencing was carried out using peripheral blood. CDR3 sequence (DNA): TGTGCCCCCTTGCTAGCGGGGCCGACTATCAATGAGCAGTTCTTC. Residues: CAPLLAGPTINEQFF. Using reference TRBV12-5 and TRBJ2-1 for the parts outside the CDR3, the full variable domain is DARVTQTPRHKVTEMGQEVTMRCQPILGHNTVFWYRQTMMQGLELLAYFRNRAPLDDSGMPKDRFSAEMPDATLATLKIQPSEPRDSAVYFCAPLLAGPTINEQFFGPGTRLTVL.